Detailed here is one T cell receptor (beta chain). V was shortened by 3 bases and J by 2 bases, with 7 bases between the two germline ends. Germline V gene data show CDR1 as SGHTA and CDR2 as FQGNSA. The CDR3 has 13 amino acids. The data belong to a study of PD-1 blockade in classical Hodgkin lymphoma. Generated by immunoSEQ multiplex PCR, the TCRdb table keeps only in-frame clones and is missing some. The table lists about 92,000 clones, approximately 83% of them singletons. Regarding time point: cycle 4 day 1 (C4D1), after less than 7 weeks of nivolumab. All trial patients relapsed after autologous stem cell transplantation.

The sequence came from a human donor with classical Hodgkin lymphoma. Sequencing was performed on peripheral blood mononuclear cells (PBMCs), taken before the fourth cycle of nivolumab. The chain couples TRBV7-2 to TRBJ2-5, with D unclear. The CDR3 spells CASSLAAQETQYF. CDR3 DNA: TGTGCCAGCAGCTTGGCAGCACAAGAGACCCAGTACTTC.